Listed here are 5 T cell receptor beta chains from one sample, sequenced in a study of metastatic and nonmetastatic thyroid tumors. With MiXCR, TCRdb reprocessed the PCR reads. Of about 85,000 clones in the sample, around 9.1% are singletons; the top ten hold around 8.8%. All patients reached thyroid surgery having received no treatment beforehand. Source material: blood. All receptors derive from a female donor with papillary thyroid cancer or a benign thyroid nodule (not recorded which). Some clones in this sample may be carry-over from other donors' samples.

This chain links TRBV6-1 with TRBJ2-3, with 8 bases identical to TRBD1. V shed 1 base and J 2 bases; nucleotides not matched to a gene: 5. The CDR3 sequence is 16 residues long. Per germline, CDR1 MNHNS and CDR2 SASEGT. The CDR3 sequence: CASSEGTGINTDTQYF. The DNA for the CDR3 is TGTGCCAGCAGTGAAGGGACAGGGATAAACACAGATACGCAGTATTTT.

This clone appeared a few times. A much larger clone lies one base from this, so it may be a read error. The V call is TRBV2, the J call TRBJ2-3; weak D call: TRBD2 (7 bases). The CDR3 contains 15 residues. Germline V CDR1 and CDR2: SNHLY, FYNNEI. CDR3 DNA: TGTGTCAGCAGTGAATGGGGGGGCCGCACAGATATGCAGTATTTT. Translation gives CVSSEWGGRTDMQYF.

This clone was seen ten or more times. The gene calls are TRBV7-3 and TRBJ2-7; D may be TRBD1 (6 bases). The CDR3 runs to 14 residues. The ends were cut back, 5 bases at V and 3 bases at J, with 14 bases in the middle. Germline assignment: CDR1 SGHTA and CDR2 FQGTGA. DNA of the CDR3: TGTGCCAGCAGCGCCCGCCCGGACAGCTACGAGCAGTACTTC. It encodes CASSARPDSYEQYF.

At least ten counts were recorded for this clone. The chain couples TRBV20-1 to TRBJ1-6; possible D gene TRBD1, 5 bases. Trimming left V 0 bases short and J 9 bases short, with 12 bases between. The germline CDR1 and CDR2 sequences are DFQATT and SNEGSKA (reference sequence). The CDR3 spans 14 residues. Here the CDR3 reads CSAREGQGGSPLHF. The CDR3 DNA reads TGCAGTGCTAGAGAGGGTCAGGGCGGTTCACCCCTCCACTTT.

A few counts support this clone. The chain recombines TRBV2 with TRBJ2-4; D not certain. Trimming pared 0 bases from V and 11 bases from J, leaving 8 bases between. This CDR3 has 12 amino acids. CDR1 is SNHLY, CDR2 FYNNEI, per germline. CDR3 sequence reads: CASSEAGAVQYF. DNA of the CDR3: TGTGCCAGCAGTGAAGCAGGTGCGGTTCAGTACTTC.